The rows below give T cell receptor beta chains drawn from one sample of a study of cytomegalovirus exposure and HLA in healthy donors. The assay was immunoSEQ multiplex PCR, and TCRdb's table has in-frame clones only and misses some. The data hold roughly 270,000 clones, with roughly 90% observed a single time. Material for sequencing was PBMCs. The receptors shown here come from a woman aged 18-35 years in good health and CMV-seronegative. Each CDR3 is given with its conserved first and last residue. D genes are given only for firm matches. Only some rows state a clone size, as once, few, many or a class for expanded clones.

d_gene	v_gene	abundance	j_gene	CDR3nt	CDR3aa
-	TRBV29-1	-	TRBJ1-1	TGCAGCGTTGAGGAGTACAGGCGTAGGACTGAAGCTTTCTTT	CSVEEYRRRTEAFF
TRBD1	TRBV27	-	TRBJ1-2	TGTGCCACCGGGACAGGCCCCTCTTATGGCTACACCTTC	CATGTGPSYGYTF
-	TRBV15	once	TRBJ1-1	TGTGCCACCAGCAGAGATGTGACCTCCAGGGTGAACACTGAAGCTTTCTTT	CATSRDVTSRVNTEAFF
-	TRBV5-1	-	TRBJ2-3	TGCGCCAGCTCTCCAATGAAGCACCTGAGCACAGATACGCAGTATTTT	CASSPMKHLSTDTQYF
TRBD1	TRBV11-2	-	TRBJ2-1	TGTGCCAGCAGCTCCCCCCTGAAGAGGGACAGTAGTAACAATGAGCAGTTCTTC	CASSSPLKRDSSNNEQFF
-	TRBV6-5	-	TRBJ2-1	TGTGCCAGCAGTCCCCGAGGCCTCCATGAGCAGTTCTTC	CASSPRGLHEQFF
TRBD1	TRBV5-1	-	TRBJ1-1	TGCGCCAGCAGCTTGGTAGGGACAGACACTGAAGCTTTCTTT	CASSLVGTDTEAFF
-	TRBV27	-	TRBJ2-7	TGTGCCAGCAGCTTACGGAGTGGCAGGGCCTACGAGCAGTACTTC	CASSLRSGRAYEQYF
-	TRBV5-4	-	TRBJ2-7	TGTGCCAGCAGCTTGGGCGCAGGGTCTAACTACGAGCAGTACTTC	CASSLGAGSNYEQYF
-	TRBV9	-	TRBJ2-1	TGTGCCAGCAGCGTAGGCGGGAACAATGAGCAGTTCTTC	CASSVGGNNEQFF
-	TRBV28	-	TRBJ2-3	TGTGCCAGCAGTTTATGGTTAGGGGGTGTGGGAGATACGCAGTATTTT	CASSLWLGGVGDTQYF
-	TRBV18	once	TRBJ2-7	TGTGCCAGCTCCCCCGGGGGATACTACGAGCAGTACTTC	CASSPGGYYEQYF
-	TRBV28	-	TRBJ2-3	TGTGCCAGCAGTGTAGCAGATACGCAGTATTTT	CASSVADTQYF
-	TRBV6-5	once	TRBJ2-7	TGTGCCAGCAGCGGGAGAGACTCGGCATACGAGCAGTACTTC	CASSGRDSAYEQYF
TRBD1	TRBV4-3	-	TRBJ1-5	TGCGCCAGCAGCCGGGACAGGGTTTTAGGGCAGCCCCAGCATTTT	CASSRDRVLGQPQHF
TRBD1	TRBV18	-	TRBJ1-1	TGTGCCACGTCCCCCCCGGGACAGGGAACTGGCGCTTTCTTT	CATSPPGQGTGAFF
TRBD1	TRBV19	-	TRBJ2-7	TGTGCCAGTAGTTCCCGGGACAGCTCCTACGAGCAGTACTTC	CASSSRDSSYEQYF
TRBD1	TRBV5-6	-	TRBJ1-2	TGTGCCAGCGGGGGACAGGGGGTACGCTACACCTTC	CASGGQGVRYTF
TRBD2	TRBV5-1	-	TRBJ2-6	TGCGCCAGCAGCTTGGGATCGACTAGCGGGAGGTCCGGGGCCAACGTCCTGACTTTC	CASSLGSTSGRSGANVLTF
TRBD2	TRBV5-1	-	TRBJ2-7	TGCGCCAGCAGCAAGGGACTAGCGGGAGCCAGCGAGCAGTACTTC	CASSKGLAGASEQYF
-	TRBV4-1	-	TRBJ1-4	TGCGCCAGCAGCCAAGTCTTCAGGGTTGAAAAACTGTTTTTT	CASSQVFRVEKLFF
-	TRBV28	many	TRBJ1-2	TGTGCCAGCAGTTTACGGCCCCCCCACGGTCCGGCCGGGTTGGCCGCTTTCTATGGCTACACCTTC	CASSLRPPHGPAGLAAFYGYTF
TRBD2	TRBV6-1	-	TRBJ2-2	TGTGCCAGCGGTGGACTAGCGGGAGGGGTCGGGGAGCTGTTTTTT	CASGGLAGGVGELFF
TRBD1	TRBV28	-	TRBJ1-5	TGTGCCAGCAGTACAGGGGGCGAGGATCAGCCCCAGCATTTT	CASSTGGEDQPQHF
TRBD1	TRBV9	-	TRBJ2-7	TGTGCCAGCAGCGTAGGGGTACAGGGGGCTGGCGAGCAGTACTTC	CASSVGVQGAGEQYF
-	TRBV29-1	-	TRBJ2-3	TGCAGCCTTAGCGGAACCTACACAGATACGCAGTATTTT	CSLSGTYTDTQYF
-	TRBV5-1	once	TRBJ2-1	TGCGCCAGCAGCTTGGAGGGTAGCGGAAGCTCCTACAATGAGCAGTTCTTC	CASSLEGSGSSYNEQFF
-	TRBV25-1	-	TRBJ2-3	TGTGCCAGCAGTGAGCAGGGGGGCGCAGATACGCAGTATTTT	CASSEQGGADTQYF
-	TRBV13	-	TRBJ2-5	TGTGCCAGCAGCTCACACAGGGATCAGACCCAGTACTTC	CASSSHRDQTQYF
TRBD1	TRBV7-9	once	TRBJ1-2	TGTGCCAGCAGCTTCCCGCCGGGACAGACTTTATATGGCTACACCTTC	CASSFPPGQTLYGYTF
TRBD1	TRBV7-7	-	TRBJ2-7	TGTGCCAGCAGCTTACTTCATATTGGGGACAGATACTACGAGCAGTACTTC	CASSLLHIGDRYYEQYF
-	TRBV5-6	-	TRBJ1-5	TGTGCCAGCAGCTTGTTTGGTGGGGGGGCGGCCCAGCCCCAGCATTTT	CASSLFGGGAAQPQHF
-	TRBV7-3	-	TRBJ1-1	TGTGCCAGCAGCCCAGTACCGGGGACTGAAGCTTTCTTT	CASSPVPGTEAFF
TRBD2	TRBV30	-	TRBJ2-2	TGTGCCTGGAGTTGGACTAGCGGGAGAAGAACCGGGGAGCTGTTTTTT	CAWSWTSGRRTGELFF
TRBD2	TRBV27	-	TRBJ2-2	TGTGCCAGCAATAGGGGGGGACTAGCGGAGCTCACCGGGGAGCTGTTTTTT	CASNRGGLAELTGELFF
-	TRBV18	-	TRBJ2-7	TGTGCCAGCTCACCGCGGGCAGGGGTGCAGTACTTC	CASSPRAGVQYF
-	TRBV7-8	-	TRBJ2-7	TGTGCCAGCAGCTTGACTAGATTGGGCTACGAGCAGTACTTC	CASSLTRLGYEQYF
-	TRBV23-1	-	TRBJ1-2	TGCGCCAGCAGTCAATCAGTGAGAATCTATGGCTACACCTTC	CASSQSVRIYGYTF
-	TRBV27	-	TRBJ2-2	TGTGCCAGCAGTACCCCCTCGCGGGATCGCGCCGGGGAGCTGTTTTTT	CASSTPSRDRAGELFF
TRBD1	TRBV28	-	TRBJ1-2	TGTGCCAGCAGTTTATTAGGGACAGCGGCTAACTATGGCTACACCTTC	CASSLLGTAANYGYTF
-	TRBV25-1	-	TRBJ2-1	TGTGCCAGGAGGCGGGATTATTCCAATGAGCAGTTCTTC	CARRRDYSNEQFF
-	TRBV27	-	TRBJ2-3	TGTGCCAGCGGCCGCACAGATACGCAGTATTTT	CASGRTDTQYF
TRBD1	TRBV5-1	-	TRBJ1-1	TGCGCCAGCAGCCAGGACAGGGATACTGAAGCTTTCTTT	CASSQDRDTEAFF
-	TRBV5-4	-	TRBJ2-7	TGTGCCAGCAGCGGAGGGGCGGACCTAATCACCTACGAGCAGTACTTC	CASSGGADLITYEQYF
TRBD1	TRBV4-3	-	TRBJ2-6	TGCGCCAGCAGCCCGAGGTTTGGTCAGGGGGTACTAGGGGCCAACGTCCTGACTTTC	CASSPRFGQGVLGANVLTF
-	TRBV28	-	TRBJ2-7	TGTGCCAGCAGTTTGGTTGAGAAACCCTACGAGCAGTACTTC	CASSLVEKPYEQYF
-	TRBV30	-	TRBJ2-1	TGTGCCTGGAGCGCTTCTGAAGGCCGGGCCTACAATGAGCAGTTCTTC	CAWSASEGRAYNEQFF